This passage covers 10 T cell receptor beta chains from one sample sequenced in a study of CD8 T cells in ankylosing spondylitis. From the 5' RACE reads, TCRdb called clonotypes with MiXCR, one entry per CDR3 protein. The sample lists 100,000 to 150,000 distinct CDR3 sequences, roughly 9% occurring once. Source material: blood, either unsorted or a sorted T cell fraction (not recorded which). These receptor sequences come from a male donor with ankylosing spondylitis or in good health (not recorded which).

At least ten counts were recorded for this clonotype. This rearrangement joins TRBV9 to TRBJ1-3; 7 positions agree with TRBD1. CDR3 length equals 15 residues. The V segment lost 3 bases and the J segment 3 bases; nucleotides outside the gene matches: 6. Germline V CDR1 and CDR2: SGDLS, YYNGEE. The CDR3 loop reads CASSAPTGFGNTIYF. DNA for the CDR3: TGTGCCAGCAGCGCCCCGACAGGGTTTGGAAACACCATATATTTT. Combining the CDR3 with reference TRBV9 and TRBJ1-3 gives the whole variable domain DSGVTQTPKHLITATGQRVTLRCSPRSGDLSVYWYQQSLDQGLQFLIQYYNGEERAKGNILERFSAQQFPDLHSELNLSSLELGDSALYFCASSAPTGFGNTIYFGEGSWLTVV.

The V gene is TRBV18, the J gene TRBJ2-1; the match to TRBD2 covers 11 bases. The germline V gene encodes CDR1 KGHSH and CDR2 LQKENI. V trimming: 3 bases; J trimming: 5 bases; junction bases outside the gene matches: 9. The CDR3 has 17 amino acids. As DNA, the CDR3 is TGTGCCAGCTCACCCGTTCTAGCGGGAGGTACCCACAATGAGCAGTTCTTC. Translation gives CASSPVLAGGTHNEQFF.

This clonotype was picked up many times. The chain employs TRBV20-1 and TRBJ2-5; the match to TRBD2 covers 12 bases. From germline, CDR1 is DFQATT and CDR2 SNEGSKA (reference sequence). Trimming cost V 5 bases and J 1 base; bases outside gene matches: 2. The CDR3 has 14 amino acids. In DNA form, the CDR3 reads TGCAGTGCTCTGGGACTAGCGGGCCAAGAGACCCAGTACTTC. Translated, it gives CSALGLAGQETQYF.

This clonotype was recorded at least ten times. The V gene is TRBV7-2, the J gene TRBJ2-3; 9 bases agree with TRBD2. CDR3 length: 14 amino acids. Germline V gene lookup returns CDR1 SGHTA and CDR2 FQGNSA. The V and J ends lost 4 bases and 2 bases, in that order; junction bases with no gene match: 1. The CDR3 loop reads CASSWTSDTDTQYF. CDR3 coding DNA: TGTGCCAGCAGCTGGACTAGCGACACAGATACGCAGTATTTT. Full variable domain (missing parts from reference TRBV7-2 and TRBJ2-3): GAGVSQSPSNKVTEKGKDVELRCDPISGHTALYWYRQSLGQGLEFLIYFQGNSAPDKSGLPSDRFSAERTGGSVSTLTIQRTQQEDSAVYLCASSWTSDTDTQYFGPGTRLTVL.

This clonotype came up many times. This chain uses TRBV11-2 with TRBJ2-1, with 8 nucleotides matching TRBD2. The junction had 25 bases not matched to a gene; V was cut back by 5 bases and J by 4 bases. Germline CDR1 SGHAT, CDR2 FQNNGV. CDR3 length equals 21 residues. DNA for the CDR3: TGTGCCAGCAGCCCCGTTCGGGGGGGCGAGCCTAGCCGACATGGGTACAATGAGCAGTTCTTC. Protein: CASSPVRGGEPSRHGYNEQFF. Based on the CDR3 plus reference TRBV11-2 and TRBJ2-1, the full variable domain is EAGVAQSPRYKIIEKRQSVAFWCNPISGHATLYWYQQILGQGPKLLIQFQNNGVVDDSQLPKDRFSAERLKGVDSTLKIQPAKLEDSAVYLCASSPVRGGEPSRHGYNEQFFGPGTRLTVL.

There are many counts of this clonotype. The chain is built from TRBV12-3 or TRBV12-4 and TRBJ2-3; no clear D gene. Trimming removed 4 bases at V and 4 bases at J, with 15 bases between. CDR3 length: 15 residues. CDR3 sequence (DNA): TGTGCCAGCAGTTCAAACACGGCGCTATCAGATACGCAGTATTTT. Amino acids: CASSSNTALSDTQYF.

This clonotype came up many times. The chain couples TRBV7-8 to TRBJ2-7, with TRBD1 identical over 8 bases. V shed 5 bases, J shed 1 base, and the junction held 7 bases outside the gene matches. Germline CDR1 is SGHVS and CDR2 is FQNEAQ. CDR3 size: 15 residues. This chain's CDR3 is CASSARQGPSYEQYF. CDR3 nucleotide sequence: TGTGCCAGCAGCGCCCGACAGGGGCCTTCCTACGAGCAGTACTTC.

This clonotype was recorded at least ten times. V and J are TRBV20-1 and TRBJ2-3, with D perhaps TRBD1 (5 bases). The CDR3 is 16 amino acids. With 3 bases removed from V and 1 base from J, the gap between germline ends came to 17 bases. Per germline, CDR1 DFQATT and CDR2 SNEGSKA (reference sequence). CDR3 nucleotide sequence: TGCAGTGCTAGTGTTCTGGGGCTATCCGGCACAGATACGCAGTATTTT. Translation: CSASVLGLSGTDTQYF.

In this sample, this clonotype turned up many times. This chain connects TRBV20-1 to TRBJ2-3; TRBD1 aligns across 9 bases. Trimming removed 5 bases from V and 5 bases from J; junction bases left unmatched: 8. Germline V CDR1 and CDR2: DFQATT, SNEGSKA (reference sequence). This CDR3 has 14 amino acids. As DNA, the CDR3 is TGCAGTGCTTTTGCGACAGGGGGGATAGATACGCAGTATTTT. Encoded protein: CSAFATGGIDTQYF.

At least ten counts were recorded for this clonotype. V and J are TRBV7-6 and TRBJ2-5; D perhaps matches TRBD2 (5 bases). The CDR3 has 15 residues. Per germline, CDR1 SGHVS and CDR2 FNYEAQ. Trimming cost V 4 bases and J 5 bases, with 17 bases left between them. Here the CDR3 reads CASSYPGIARETQYF. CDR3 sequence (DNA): TGTGCCAGCAGCTACCCCGGGATCGCAAGGGAGACCCAGTACTTC.